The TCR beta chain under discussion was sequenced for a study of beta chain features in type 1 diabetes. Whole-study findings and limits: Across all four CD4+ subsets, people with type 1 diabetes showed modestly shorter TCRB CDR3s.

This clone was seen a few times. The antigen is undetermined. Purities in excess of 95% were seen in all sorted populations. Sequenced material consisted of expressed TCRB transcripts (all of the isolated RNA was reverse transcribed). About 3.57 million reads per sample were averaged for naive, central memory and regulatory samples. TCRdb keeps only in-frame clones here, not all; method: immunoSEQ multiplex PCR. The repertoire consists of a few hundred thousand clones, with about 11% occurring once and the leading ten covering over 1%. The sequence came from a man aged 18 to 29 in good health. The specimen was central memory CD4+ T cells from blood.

CDR3 bases: TGTGCCAGCAGCACATCCTCCTGGGGGGCGCTTGGCTACACCTTC. Translation: CASSTSSWGALGYTF. The chain recombines TRBV7-9 with TRBJ1-2; tentatively, D is TRBD1 (6 bases). The germline V gene encodes CDR1 SEHNR and CDR2 FQNEAQ (reference sequence). This CDR3 has 15 residues. Trimming took 5 bases from V and 7 from J, leaving 20 bases between them.